These 10 T cell receptor beta chains originate from one sample sequenced in a study of T cells in Graves' hyperthyroidism and ophthalmopathy. Researchers took RNA transcripts and amplified the TCR beta CDR3 regions from them. HTBI primers were the set used in a first-round RT-PCR of the TCR CDR3. TCRdb re-derived calls from the multiplex PCR reads in MiXCR, one entry per CDR3 protein. The profile covers around 690,000 distinct CDR3 sequences, with 17% appearing a single time and roughly 16% taken by the ten largest. Material: blood. The receptor source for this set is a man aged 50 or older with Graves' hyperthyroidism.

This clonotype was observed many times. In nucleotides, the CDR3 is TGTGCCAGCAGTGGAGGTCTCAGAAAAAGCTCCTACAATGAGCAGTTCTTC. Amino acids: CASSGGLRKSSYNEQFF. The chain has TRBV2 and TRBJ2-1; D not certain. The CDR3 spans 17 residues. Germline values: CDR1 SNHLY, CDR2 FYNNEI. Trimming pared 4 bases from V and 0 bases from J, leaving 16 bases between.

The chain couples TRBV25-1 to TRBJ2-5; 10 bases agree with TRBD2. Germline CDR1 is MGHDK and CDR2 is SYGVNS. V trimming: 6 bases; J trimming: 4 bases; junction bases outside the gene matches: 8. CDR3 size: 15 residues. The CDR3 nucleotides read TGTGCCAGCAGCGGGCTAGCGGGAGTGACAGAGACCCAGTACTTC. Residues: CASSGLAGVTETQYF.

In this sample, this clonotype turned up many times. The chain recombines TRBV29-1 with TRBJ2-7; TRBD1 agrees at 7 bases. CDR1 SQVTM and CDR2 ANQGSEA come from the germline V gene. The CDR3 has 11 amino acids. Trimming removed 7 bases from V and 4 bases from J; junction bases left unmatched: 4. The CDR3 region is CSALDRYEQYF. CDR3 nucleotides: TGCAGCGCTTTGGACAGGTACGAGCAGTACTTC.

This chain uses TRBV5-1 with TRBJ2-2, with TRBD1 matching over 8 bases. This CDR3 is built from 17 residues. V lost 0 bases to trimming and J lost 4 bases; unmatched junction nucleotides: 8. CDR1 and CDR2 from the germline V gene are SGHRS and YFSETQ. Here the CDR3 reads CASSLDRGKESTGELFF. CDR3 bases: TGCGCCAGCAGCTTGGACAGGGGGAAGGAGTCCACCGGGGAGCTGTTTTTT.

This chain links TRBV3-1 with TRBJ2-1; 9 bases line up with TRBD2. The length of the CDR3 is 17 residues. Looked up from germline, CDR1 is LGHDT and CDR2 is YNNKEL (reference sequence). V was clipped by 4 bases and J by 4 bases; unmatched bases: 11. The CDR3 nucleotides read TGTGCCAGCAGCCCTAGTGGCCTAGCGGGAAATTACAATGAGCAGTTCTTC. It translates to CASSPSGLAGNYNEQFF.

This clonotype was counted many times. The chain combines TRBV2 with TRBJ2-7, with 9 nucleotides matching TRBD1. The J segment lost 5 bases and the V segment lost 9 bases, leaving 8 bases of the junction unmatched. The CDR3 extends over 13 amino acids. Germline lookup yields CDR1 SNHLY and CDR2 FYNNEI. The CDR3 coding sequence is TGTGCCAGGGAAGGGACAGGGTTTGACGAGCAGTACTTC. Translation gives CAREGTGFDEQYF.

At least ten counts were recorded for this clonotype. This chain joins TRBV11-2 and TRBJ1-2; 11 bases are shared with TRBD1. This CDR3 has 15 residues. Germline V gene lookup returns CDR1 SGHAT and CDR2 FQNNGV. V lost 1 base and J lost 7; bases outside the gene matches: 5. In DNA form, the CDR3 reads TGTGCCAGCAGCTTAGGGACAGGGGGCGCCGGTGGCTACACCTTC. This gives the protein CASSLGTGGAGGYTF. The full variable domain, with the rest looked up from reference TRBV11-2 and TRBJ1-2, is EAGVAQSPRYKIIEKRQSVAFWCNPISGHATLYWYQQILGQGPKLLIQFQNNGVVDDSQLPKDRFSAERLKGVDSTLKIQPAKLEDSAVYLCASSLGTGGAGGYTFGSGTRLTVV.

Only a few counts were recorded for this clonotype. The rearrangement uses TRBV13 and TRBJ2-7; D may be TRBD1 (5 bases). V dropped 5 bases and J dropped 4 bases, with 12 bases sitting between them. The CDR3 extends over 13 amino acids. CDR1 is PRHDT and CDR2 is FYEKMQ in the germline V gene (reference sequence). CDR3 sequence reads: CASSSVTAYEQYF. The CDR3 DNA reads as TGTGCCAGCAGCAGCGTGACAGCTTACGAGCAGTACTTC.

Many counts were recorded for this clonotype. CDR3 sequence reads: CASSPRASGNDEQFF. The CDR3 bases are TGTGCCAGCAGCCCCCGGGCTAGCGGGAACGATGAGCAGTTCTTC. This sequence joins TRBV7-9 and TRBJ2-1; 9 nucleotides align to TRBD2. The CDR3 has 15 amino acids. Germline trimming cut 5 bases from V and 8 bases from J; bases unmatched to any gene: 10. The germline V gene encodes CDR1 SEHNR and CDR2 FQNEAQ (reference sequence).

This clonotype was recorded many times. The chain employs TRBV5-1 and TRBJ1-2; TRBD1 matches 7 bases. Trimming removed 3 bases from V and 0 bases from J; junction bases left unmatched: 8. Germline CDR1 and CDR2: SGHRS and YFSETQ. The CDR3 loop spans 16 amino acids. DNA for the CDR3: TGCGCCAGCAGCTCGCCACAGGGGTCTCCTAACTATGGCTACACCTTC. Its translation is CASSSPQGSPNYGYTF. The full variable domain, with the rest looked up from reference TRBV5-1 and TRBJ1-2, is KAGVTQTPRYLIKTRGQQVTLSCSPISGHRSVSWYQQTPGQGLQFLFEYFSETQRNKGNFPGRFSGRQFSNSRSEMNVSTLELGDSALYLCASSSPQGSPNYGYTFGSGTRLTVV.